This T cell receptor (beta chain) was recovered during a study of beta chain features in type 1 diabetes. Study-level points and caveats: It was possible that PCR favored shorter templates, equally so in patients and controls. Fewer junction insertions and more nucleotide deletions appeared in type 1 diabetes patients. For Type 1 diabetes patients, all four CD4+ subsets carried TCRB CDR3s that were moderately but significantly shorter.

Germline loops: CDR1 SGHTA, CDR2 FQGNSA. The CDR3 covers 12 residues. The ends were cut back, 5 bases at V and 0 bases at J, with 4 bases in the middle. The entirety of the isolated RNA underwent reverse transcription, so expressed TCRB transcripts were sequenced. Average reads for naive, central memory and regulatory T cell samples were about 3.6 million. Some clones are missing from TCRdb's copy, which holds only in-frame ones; the method was immunoSEQ multiplex PCR. This sample has approximately 170,000 clones; approximately 62% occur once, and the top ten carry approximately 0.09%. Cell sorting via CD45RO/CCR7/CD25/CD127/CD95/CD27 was performed to obtain CD4+ naive, central memory, regulatory and stem cell-like memory cells. For this clone: The antigen remains unidentified.

This chain links TRBV7-2 with TRBJ2-5; no definite D call. Sequenced input: naive CD4+ T cells from blood. The source of this sequence is a man aged 25-45 years with type 1 diabetes. CDR3 sequence (DNA): TGTGCCAGCAGCCGGAACCAAGAGACCCAGTACTTC. Translated, it gives CASSRNQETQYF.